Listed below are T cell receptor beta chains from one sample, sequenced in a study of shared clonotypes between healthy human individuals. Repertoires were generated with immunoSEQ multiplex PCR, while TCRdb's copy carries only in-frame clones and drops some. The sample contains approximately 1.5 million clones, approximately 98.5% of which appear only once. Sequenced sample: naive CD4+ T cells sorted from blood. All receptors derive from a man aged 30 to 45 in good health. The CDR3 runs from the conserved cysteine through the conserved F or W. A D gene is named only where the DNA matches it firmly. Clone size is not always given. Where it is, it says once, few, many or a class for expanded clones.

D gene: TRBD1
J gene: TRBJ1-3
clone size: NA
V gene: TRBV5-1
CDR3 protein: CASSPGDRSSGNTIYF
CDR3 DNA: TGCGCCAGCAGCCCTGGGGACAGAAGCTCTGGAAACACCATATATTTT

D gene: NA
J gene: TRBJ1-2
clone size: NA
V gene: TRBV6-5
CDR3 protein: CASSLDRFYGYTF
CDR3 DNA: TGTGCCAGCAGTCTCGACAGGTTCTATGGCTACACCTTC

D gene: NA
J gene: TRBJ2-3
clone size: NA
V gene: TRBV13
CDR3 protein: CASSFRSSLGDTQYF
CDR3 DNA: TGTGCCAGCAGCTTTCGCTCTTCACTGGGAGATACGCAGTATTTT

D gene: TRBD1
J gene: TRBJ2-7
clone size: NA
V gene: TRBV30
CDR3 protein: CAWGTGPYEQYF
CDR3 DNA: TGTGCCTGGGGGACAGGGCCCTACGAGCAGTACTTC

D gene: TRBD1
J gene: TRBJ2-2
clone size: NA
V gene: TRBV29-1
CDR3 protein: CSVHNTGEHTGELFF
CDR3 DNA: TGCAGCGTCCACAATACAGGGGAACACACCGGGGAGCTGTTTTTT

D gene: NA
J gene: TRBJ2-7
clone size: NA
V gene: TRBV6-1
CDR3 protein: CASSRDGSYEQYF
CDR3 DNA: TGTGCCAGCAGCAGGGACGGCAGCTACGAGCAGTACTTC

D gene: NA
J gene: TRBJ1-1
clone size: NA
V gene: TRBV5-1
CDR3 protein: CASSAPLQGGDTEAFF
CDR3 DNA: TGCGCCAGCAGCGCTCCATTACAGGGTGGGGACACTGAAGCTTTCTTT

D gene: TRBD2
J gene: TRBJ2-7
clone size: NA
V gene: TRBV9
CDR3 protein: CASSVVAGGPSEQYF
CDR3 DNA: TGTGCCAGCAGCGTAGTCGCGGGAGGGCCTAGCGAGCAGTACTTC

D gene: NA
J gene: TRBJ2-7
clone size: NA
V gene: TRBV5-1
CDR3 protein: CASSLDAVYEQYF
CDR3 DNA: TGCGCCAGCAGCTTAGATGCTGTCTACGAGCAGTACTTC

D gene: TRBD1
J gene: TRBJ2-3
clone size: NA
V gene: TRBV7-9
CDR3 protein: CASSPKGAGTDTQYF
CDR3 DNA: TGTGCCAGCAGCCCGAAGGGGGCTGGCACAGATACGCAGTATTTT

D gene: TRBD2
J gene: TRBJ2-3
clone size: NA
V gene: TRBV18
CDR3 protein: CASSRSGDPTDTQYF
CDR3 DNA: TGTGCCAGCTCACGTAGCGGGGACCCCACAGATACGCAGTATTTT

D gene: TRBD1
J gene: TRBJ2-7
clone size: once
V gene: TRBV29-1
CDR3 protein: CSAGQGSYEQYF
CDR3 DNA: TGCAGCGCTGGACAGGGATCCTACGAGCAGTACTTC

D gene: NA
J gene: TRBJ2-7
clone size: NA
V gene: TRBV2
CDR3 protein: CASNQAGRNYEQYF
CDR3 DNA: TGTGCCAGCAACCAAGCCGGGCGCAACTACGAGCAGTACTTC

D gene: NA
J gene: TRBJ2-1
clone size: NA
V gene: TRBV21-1
CDR3 protein: CAITRGGEQFF
CDR3 DNA: TGTGCCATTACGAGAGGCGGTGAGCAGTTCTTC

D gene: NA
J gene: TRBJ2-5
clone size: NA
V gene: TRBV6-1
CDR3 protein: CASRRVTETQYF
CDR3 DNA: TGTGCCAGCAGAAGGGTAACAGAGACCCAGTACTTC

D gene: NA
J gene: TRBJ1-3
clone size: NA
V gene: TRBV18
CDR3 protein: CASSPSEVAVGNTIYF
CDR3 DNA: TGTGCCAGCTCACCATCTGAGGTAGCGGTAGGAAACACCATATATTTT

D gene: TRBD1
J gene: TRBJ1-1
clone size: NA
V gene: TRBV23-1
CDR3 protein: CASSQTDRGRTEAFF
CDR3 DNA: TGCGCCAGCAGTCAAACGGACAGGGGGCGCACTGAAGCTTTCTTT

D gene: TRBD1
J gene: TRBJ2-2
clone size: once
V gene: TRBV7-6
CDR3 protein: CASSPVTGRGGELFF
CDR3 DNA: TGTGCCAGCAGCCCCGTGACAGGGAGAGGCGGGGAGCTGTTTTTT

D gene: TRBD1
J gene: TRBJ2-7
clone size: NA
V gene: TRBV18
CDR3 protein: CASSPRQGNSYEQYF
CDR3 DNA: TGTGCCAGCTCACCCAGACAGGGGAACTCCTACGAGCAGTACTTC

D gene: TRBD2
J gene: TRBJ2-7
clone size: NA
V gene: TRBV2
CDR3 protein: CASSVTSGSSYEQYF
CDR3 DNA: TGTGCCAGCAGTGTGACTAGCGGGAGCTCCTACGAGCAGTACTTC

D gene: NA
J gene: TRBJ2-7
clone size: NA
V gene: TRBV15
CDR3 protein: CATSRARGLYEQYF
CDR3 DNA: TGTGCCACCAGCAGAGCTAGGGGCCTATACGAGCAGTACTTC

D gene: NA
J gene: TRBJ1-5
clone size: NA
V gene: TRBV7-2
CDR3 protein: CASSLGPLGSNQPQHF
CDR3 DNA: TGTGCCAGCAGCTTAGGGCCCCTAGGAAGCAATCAGCCCCAGCATTTT

D gene: TRBD1
J gene: TRBJ1-2
clone size: NA
V gene: TRBV4-2
CDR3 protein: CASSQAGTGLNYGYTF
CDR3 DNA: TGTGCCAGCAGCCAAGCCGGGACAGGGCTGAACTATGGCTACACCTTC

D gene: NA
J gene: TRBJ2-1
clone size: NA
V gene: TRBV30
CDR3 protein: CAWKVRGYNEQFF
CDR3 DNA: TGTGCCTGGAAGGTCAGGGGATACAATGAGCAGTTCTTC

D gene: NA
J gene: TRBJ2-7
clone size: NA
V gene: TRBV28
CDR3 protein: CASSFVSVAYEQYF
CDR3 DNA: TGTGCCAGCAGTTTTGTATCAGTTGCCTACGAGCAGTACTTC

D gene: NA
J gene: TRBJ2-1
clone size: once
V gene: TRBV4-3
CDR3 protein: CASSQVPGLPNEQFF
CDR3 DNA: TGCGCCAGCAGCCAAGTCCCGGGACTCCCCAATGAGCAGTTCTTC

D gene: NA
J gene: TRBJ2-7
clone size: NA
V gene: TRBV28
CDR3 protein: CASSSRGSGAYEQYF
CDR3 DNA: TGTGCCAGCAGTTCCCGGGGGAGCGGAGCCTACGAGCAGTACTTC

D gene: TRBD2
J gene: TRBJ2-7
clone size: NA
V gene: TRBV29-1
CDR3 protein: CSVKGRVERENYEQYF
CDR3 DNA: TGCAGCGTAAAGGGTAGGGTCGAGCGGGAGAACTACGAGCAGTACTTC

D gene: TRBD1
J gene: TRBJ1-1
clone size: NA
V gene: TRBV2
CDR3 protein: CASSGERGLDAFF
CDR3 DNA: TGTGCCAGCAGTGGGGAAAGGGGGCTGGACGCTTTCTTT

D gene: NA
J gene: TRBJ1-2
clone size: once
V gene: TRBV5-4
CDR3 protein: CASSLWQTYGDYGYTF
CDR3 DNA: TGTGCCAGCAGCTTGTGGCAAACTTACGGAGACTATGGCTACACCTTC

D gene: NA
J gene: TRBJ2-7
clone size: NA
V gene: TRBV2
CDR3 protein: CASSAAGFMYEQYF
CDR3 DNA: TGTGCCAGCAGTGCGGCAGGGTTCATGTACGAGCAGTACTTC

D gene: NA
J gene: TRBJ2-5
clone size: NA
V gene: TRBV19
CDR3 protein: CASSMGETQYF
CDR3 DNA: TGTGCCAGTAGTATGGGGGAGACCCAGTACTTC

D gene: TRBD1
J gene: TRBJ1-1
clone size: NA
V gene: TRBV9
CDR3 protein: CASSSRDRVNTEAFF
CDR3 DNA: TGTGCCAGCAGCTCCCGGGACAGGGTGAACACTGAAGCTTTCTTT

D gene: NA
J gene: TRBJ2-7
clone size: once
V gene: TRBV5-6
CDR3 protein: CASSLLTGTNSYEQYF
CDR3 DNA: TGTGCCAGCAGCTTGCTCACCGGGACGAACTCCTACGAGCAGTACTTC

D gene: NA
J gene: TRBJ2-1
clone size: NA
V gene: TRBV19
CDR3 protein: CASSISFSYNEQFF
CDR3 DNA: TGTGCCAGTAGTATAAGTTTCTCCTACAATGAGCAGTTCTTC

D gene: TRBD1
J gene: TRBJ2-7
clone size: NA
V gene: TRBV19
CDR3 protein: CASSPGDRTSYEQYF
CDR3 DNA: TGTGCCAGTAGTCCTGGGGACAGGACGAGCTACGAGCAGTACTTC

D gene: NA
J gene: TRBJ2-2
clone size: NA
V gene: TRBV27
CDR3 protein: CASSPHRVTGELFF
CDR3 DNA: TGTGCCAGCAGTCCCCACAGGGTCACCGGGGAGCTGTTTTTT

D gene: NA
J gene: TRBJ2-1
clone size: NA
V gene: TRBV5-5
CDR3 protein: CASSLVGSTLSYNEQFF
CDR3 DNA: TGTGCCAGCAGCTTGGTAGGGTCAACTCTTTCCTACAATGAGCAGTTCTTC

D gene: NA
J gene: TRBJ2-6
clone size: NA
V gene: TRBV4-1
CDR3 protein: CASSQDKTPGNVLTF
CDR3 DNA: TGCGCCAGCAGCCAAGATAAGACTCCGGGTAACGTCCTGACTTTC

D gene: TRBD2
J gene: TRBJ2-1
clone size: NA
V gene: TRBV18
CDR3 protein: CASSKQLAVVGNEQFF
CDR3 DNA: TGTGCCAGCTCAAAACAACTAGCGGTCGTGGGTAATGAGCAGTTCTTC

D gene: NA
J gene: TRBJ1-1
clone size: NA
V gene: TRBV5-4
CDR3 protein: CASRRDVMNTEAFF
CDR3 DNA: TGTGCCAGCAGACGGGACGTCATGAACACTGAAGCTTTCTTT

D gene: NA
J gene: TRBJ1-1
clone size: NA
V gene: TRBV11-2
CDR3 protein: CASSSATEAFF
CDR3 DNA: TGTGCCAGCAGCTCCGCCACTGAAGCTTTCTTT

D gene: NA
J gene: TRBJ2-6
clone size: NA
V gene: TRBV7-9
CDR3 protein: CASSPRQARSGANVLTF
CDR3 DNA: TGTGCCAGCAGCCCCCGACAGGCCCGCTCTGGGGCCAACGTCCTGACTTTC

D gene: TRBD1
J gene: TRBJ2-5
clone size: NA
V gene: TRBV11-2
CDR3 protein: CASSPGTGKETQYF
CDR3 DNA: TGTGCCAGCAGCCCCGGGACAGGGAAAGAGACCCAGTACTTC

D gene: NA
J gene: TRBJ2-3
clone size: NA
V gene: TRBV7-8
CDR3 protein: CASSLASTDTQYF
CDR3 DNA: TGTGCCAGCAGCTTGGCTAGCACAGATACGCAGTATTTT

D gene: NA
J gene: TRBJ2-1
clone size: NA
V gene: TRBV7-8
CDR3 protein: CASSPRPVTYNEQFF
CDR3 DNA: TGTGCCAGCAGCCCTAGGCCGGTTACCTACAATGAGCAGTTCTTC

D gene: NA
J gene: TRBJ1-2
clone size: NA
V gene: TRBV21-1
CDR3 protein: CASTRTGTKYGYTF
CDR3 DNA: TGTGCCAGCACTCGGACAGGGACGAAGTATGGCTACACCTTC